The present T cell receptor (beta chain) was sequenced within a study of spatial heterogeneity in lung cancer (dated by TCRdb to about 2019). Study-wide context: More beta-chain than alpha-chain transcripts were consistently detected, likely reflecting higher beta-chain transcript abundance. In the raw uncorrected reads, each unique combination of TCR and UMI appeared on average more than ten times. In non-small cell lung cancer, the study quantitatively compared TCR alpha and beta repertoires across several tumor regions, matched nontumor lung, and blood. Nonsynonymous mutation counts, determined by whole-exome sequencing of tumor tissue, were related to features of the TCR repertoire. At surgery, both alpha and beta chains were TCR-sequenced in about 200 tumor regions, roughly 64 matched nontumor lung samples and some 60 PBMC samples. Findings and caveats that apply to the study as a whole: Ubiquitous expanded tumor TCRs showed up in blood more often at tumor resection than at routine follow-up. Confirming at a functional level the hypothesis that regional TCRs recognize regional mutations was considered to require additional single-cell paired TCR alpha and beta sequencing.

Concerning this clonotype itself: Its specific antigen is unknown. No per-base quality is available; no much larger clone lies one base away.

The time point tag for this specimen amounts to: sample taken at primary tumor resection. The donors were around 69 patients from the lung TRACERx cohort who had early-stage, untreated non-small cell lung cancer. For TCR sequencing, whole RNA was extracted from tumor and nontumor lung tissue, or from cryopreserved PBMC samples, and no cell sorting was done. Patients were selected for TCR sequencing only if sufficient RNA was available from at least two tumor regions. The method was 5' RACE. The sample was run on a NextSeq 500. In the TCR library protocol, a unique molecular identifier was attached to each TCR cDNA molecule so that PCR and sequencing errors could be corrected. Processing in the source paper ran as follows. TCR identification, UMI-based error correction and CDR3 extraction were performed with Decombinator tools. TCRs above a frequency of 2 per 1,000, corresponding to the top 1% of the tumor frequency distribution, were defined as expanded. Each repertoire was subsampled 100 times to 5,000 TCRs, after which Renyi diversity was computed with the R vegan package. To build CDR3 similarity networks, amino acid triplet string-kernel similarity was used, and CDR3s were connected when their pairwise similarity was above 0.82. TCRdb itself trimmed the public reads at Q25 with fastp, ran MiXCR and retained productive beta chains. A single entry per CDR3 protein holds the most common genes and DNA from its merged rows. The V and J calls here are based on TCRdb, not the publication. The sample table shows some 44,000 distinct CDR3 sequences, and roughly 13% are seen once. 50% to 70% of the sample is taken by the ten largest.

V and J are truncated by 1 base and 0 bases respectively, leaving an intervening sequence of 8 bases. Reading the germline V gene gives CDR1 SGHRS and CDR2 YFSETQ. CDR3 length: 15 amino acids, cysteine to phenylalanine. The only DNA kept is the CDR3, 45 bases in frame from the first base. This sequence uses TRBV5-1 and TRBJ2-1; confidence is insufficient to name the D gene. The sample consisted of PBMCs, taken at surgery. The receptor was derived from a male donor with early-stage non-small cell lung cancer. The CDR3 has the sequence CASSLQESSYNEQFF. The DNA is TGCGCCAGCAGCTTGCAGGAGAGCTCCTACAATGAGCAGTTCTTC. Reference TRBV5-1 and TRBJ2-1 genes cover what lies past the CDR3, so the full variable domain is KAGVTQTPRYLIKTRGQQVTLSCSPISGHRSVSWYQQTPGQGLQFLFEYFSETQRNKGNFPGRFSGRQFSNSRSEMNVSTLELGDSALYLCASSLQESSYNEQFFGPGTRLTVL.